Listed here are 18 T cell receptor beta chains from one sample, sequenced in a study of blood T cell repertoires in COVID-19. The assay was immunoSEQ multiplex PCR, and TCRdb's table has in-frame clones only and misses some. The sample has a few hundred thousand clones; approximately 86% are singletons. Sequencing was performed on PBMCs or T cells enriched from blood (not recorded which). Receptors originate from a woman in her 40s with acute COVID-19.

This clone turned up a few times. The chain uses TRBV27 and TRBJ1-1; D is ambiguous. Germline V lookup: CDR1 MNHEY, CDR2 SMNVEV (reference sequence). V shed 4 bases and J shed 1 base, with 7 bases lying between them. The CDR3 has 13 amino acids. DNA for the CDR3: TGTGCCAGCAGTTCCGTTTGGAACACTGAAGCTTTCTTT. Translated: CASSSVWNTEAFF.

This chain links TRBV15 with TRBJ2-1; D perhaps matches TRBD1 (7 bases). Deletions cut 2 bases from V and 0 bases from J, with 14 bases between. CDR1 LNHNV and CDR2 YYDKDF come from the germline V gene (reference sequence). The CDR3 extends over 17 amino acids. CDR3 in DNA: TGTGCCACCAGCAGACAGTCAGGGGGGAGCTCCTACAATGAGCAGTTCTTC. This translates into CATSRQSGGSSYNEQFF.

V gene TRBV28 combines with J gene TRBJ1-6; no reliable D call. V lost 3 bases and J lost 6, with 18 bases in between. This CDR3 is 17 amino acids long. CDR1 and CDR2 (germline): MDHEN, SYDVKM. The CDR3 sequence is CASSFLYDPEGNSPLHF. In nucleotides, the CDR3 is TGTGCCAGCAGTTTTCTCTATGATCCGGAGGGTAATTCACCCCTCCACTTT.

The chain combines TRBV4-2 with TRBJ2-1, with 8 bases identical to TRBD2. Losses at the gene ends were 6 bases for V and 5 bases for J; bases not matched to a gene: 9. This CDR3 region has 15 residues. CDR1 and CDR2 (germline): LGHNA, YNFKEQ. Here the CDR3 reads CASSLSGGLHNEQFF. The CDR3, as DNA: TGTGCCAGCAGTCTGTCGGGGGGGCTCCACAATGAGCAGTTCTTC.

This sequence joins TRBV7-2 and TRBJ1-4; possibly TRBD1 for D (5 bases). Trimming left V 5 bases short and J 8 bases short, with 18 bases between. CDR1 is SGHTA, CDR2 FQGNSA, per germline. The CDR3 covers 15 residues. DNA of the CDR3: TGTGCCAGCAGCCCATCAGCGGGGGTTTGGGAAAAACTGTTTTTT. This gives the protein CASSPSAGVWEKLFF.

The chain combines TRBV28 with TRBJ1-2; no clear D. The CDR3 consists of 13 residues. From germline, CDR1 is MDHEN and CDR2 SYDVKM. Between the trimmed V and J ends, which lost 7 bases and 2 bases, there was a span of 11 bases. CDR3 protein: CASTFRGNYGYTF. For the CDR3, the DNA is TGTGCCAGCACCTTCCGGGGAAACTATGGCTACACCTTC.

The chain combines TRBV19 with TRBJ1-2; TRBD1 might be the D (5 bases). V dropped 9 bases and J dropped 2 bases, with 19 bases sitting between them. Germline V gene sequence: CDR1 LNHDA, CDR2 SQIVND (reference sequence). The CDR3 sequence is 15 residues long. CDR3 nucleotide sequence: TGTGCCAGCCAGAGGGGCGGGGGACGCAACTATGGCTACACCTTC. Encoded protein: CASQRGGGRNYGYTF.

This chain links TRBV18 with TRBJ2-2; D is possibly TRBD2 (5 bases). V shed 3 bases and J shed 6 bases, with 11 bases lying between them. This CDR3 contains 14 residues. Germline V CDR1 and CDR2: KGHSH, LQKENI. The DNA for the CDR3 is TGTGCCAGCTCACCGCGGACTGTTGCCGGGGAGCTGTTTTTT. Protein sequence: CASSPRTVAGELFF.

The chain recombines TRBV15 with TRBJ1-1; a weak D match, TRBD1 (6 bases). This CDR3 is built from 15 residues. The ends were cut back, 8 bases at V and 3 bases at J, with 19 bases in the middle. Germline V gene lookup returns CDR1 LNHNV and CDR2 YYDKDF (reference sequence). The CDR3 sequence: CATQQQGILDTEAFF. For the CDR3, the DNA is TGTGCCACCCAGCAACAGGGTATTTTGGACACTGAAGCTTTCTTT. Variable domain in full (rest from reference TRBV15 and TRBJ1-1): DAMVIQNPRYQVTQFGKPVTLSCSQTLNHNVMYWYQQKSSQAPKLLFHYYDKDFNNEADTPDNFQSRRPNTSFCFLDIRSPGLGDTAMYLCATQQQGILDTEAFFGQGTRLTVV.

The CDR3 DNA is TGTGCCAGCAGTTACGCTAGCGGATACAATGAGCAGTTCTTC. Encoded protein: CASSYASGYNEQFF. This chain connects TRBV6-5 to TRBJ2-1, with 7 nucleotides matching TRBD2. CDR3 length: 14 residues. The ends lost 2 bases at V and 4 bases at J; junction bases unmatched: 2. In germline, CDR1 is MNHEY, CDR2 SVGAGI.

The genes are TRBV24-1 and TRBJ2-3; 13 positions match TRBD2. The CDR3 is made up of 17 amino acids. With V trimmed by 4 bases and J by 0 bases, 3 bases remained unmatched. In germline, CDR1 is KGHDR, CDR2 SFDVKD. The CDR3 spells CATSDTLAGGSTDTQYF. The CDR3 bases are TGTGCCACCAGTGACACACTAGCGGGAGGGAGCACAGATACGCAGTATTTT.

This clone was picked up one time. The gene calls are TRBV18 and TRBJ1-1; possibly TRBD1 for D (5 bases). Germline V CDR1 and CDR2: KGHSH, LQKENI. This CDR3 comprises 15 residues. V was shortened by 1 base and J by 1 base, with 10 bases between the two germline ends. This chain's CDR3 is CASSPRWGANTEAFF. In DNA, the CDR3 is TGTGCCAGCTCACCACGGTGGGGCGCGAACACTGAAGCTTTCTTT.

The J gene is TRBJ1-1, the V gene TRBV11-2; TRBD1 agrees at 7 bases. Germline lookup yields CDR1 SGHAT and CDR2 FQNNGV. This CDR3 region has 14 residues. V lost 5 bases and J lost 1; bases outside the gene matches: 4. The CDR3 spells CASSPQGGNTEAFF. The CDR3 DNA reads TGTGCCAGCAGCCCTCAGGGGGGGAACACTGAAGCTTTCTTT.

The chain has TRBV15 and TRBJ2-7, with 10 bases that match TRBD1. The CDR3 has 17 amino acids. The V gene end was trimmed by 2 bases and the J gene end by 3 bases; junction bases not matched to a gene: 10. Germline V gene lookup returns CDR1 LNHNV and CDR2 YYDKDF (reference sequence). The CDR3 is CATSRRAGTGVGYEQYF. The CDR3 DNA reads as TGTGCCACCAGCAGACGTGCCGGGACAGGGGTGGGCTACGAGCAGTACTTC.

The gene calls are TRBV18 and TRBJ1-2, with TRBD1 matching 7 bases. This CDR3 spans 15 amino acids. Germline lookup yields CDR1 KGHSH and CDR2 LQKENI. The trim removed 4 bases at V and 2 bases at J, leaving 7 bases unmatched. Here the CDR3 reads CASSLPGTANYGYTF. The CDR3 DNA reads as TGTGCCAGCTCACTTCCCGGGACAGCCAACTATGGCTACACCTTC.

The CDR3 DNA reads as TGTGCCAGCAGTTTTGGGGGGGGGCCCCAAGAGACCCAGTACTTC. As protein: CASSFGGGPQETQYF. The rearrangement joins TRBV28 to TRBJ2-5, with a possible D match to TRBD2 (7 bases). Trimming shortened V by 3 bases and J by 1 base, and 12 bases separated the two germline ends. Germline V CDR1 and CDR2: MDHEN, SYDVKM. The CDR3 has 15 residues.

This rearrangement joins TRBV10-3 to TRBJ1-1, with TRBD1 matching over 7 bases. V lost 4 bases, J lost 4 bases, and 3 bases stayed unmatched. Germline lookup yields CDR1 ENHRY and CDR2 SYGVKD. This CDR3 contains 13 residues. CDR3 residues: CAISGTGVTEAFF. The CDR3 nucleotides are TGTGCCATCAGTGGTACAGGGGTCACTGAAGCTTTCTTT.

This clone was detected once. The chain is built from TRBV5-8 and TRBJ1-1, with 7 bases fitting TRBD1. The CDR3 totals 14 residues. V shed 2 bases, J shed 4 bases, and the junction held 5 bases outside the gene matches. CDR1 is SGHTS and CDR2 is YDEGEE in the germline V gene. CDR3 DNA sequence: TGTGCCAGCAGCTTATACCAGGGGGGCACTGAAGCTTTCTTT. It codes for CASSLYQGGTEAFF.